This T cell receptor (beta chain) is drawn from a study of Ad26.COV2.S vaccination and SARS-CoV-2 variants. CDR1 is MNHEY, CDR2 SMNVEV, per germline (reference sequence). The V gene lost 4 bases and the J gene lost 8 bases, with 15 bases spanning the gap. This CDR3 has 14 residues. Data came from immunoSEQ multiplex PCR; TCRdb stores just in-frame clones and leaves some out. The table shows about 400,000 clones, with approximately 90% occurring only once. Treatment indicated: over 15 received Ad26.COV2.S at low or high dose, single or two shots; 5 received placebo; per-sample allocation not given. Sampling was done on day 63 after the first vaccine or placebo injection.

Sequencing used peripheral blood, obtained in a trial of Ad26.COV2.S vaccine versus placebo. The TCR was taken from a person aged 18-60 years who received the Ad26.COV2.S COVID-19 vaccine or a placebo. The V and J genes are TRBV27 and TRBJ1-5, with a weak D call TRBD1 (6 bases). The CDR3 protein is CASSSPARGEPQHF. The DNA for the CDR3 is TGTGCCAGCAGTTCTCCGGCCAGGGGTGAGCCCCAGCATTTT.